The T cell receptor (beta chain) described here comes from a study of technical replicates of blood from a handful of donors. V gave up 0 bases and J gave up 2 bases, with 8 bases separating them. This CDR3 comprises 15 residues. CDR1 and CDR2 from the germline V gene are MRHNA and SNTAGT. Produced via immunoSEQ multiplex PCR; TCRdb's table is partial and in-frame only. The sample gives roughly 79,000 clones, nearly 97% of which show up once; roughly 0.37% is in the top ten. This chain connects TRBV6-4 to TRBJ1-5, with D tentatively TRBD1 (5 bases). Sequences were obtained from T cells isolated from PBMCs. The sequence was collected from a human donor in good health. CDR3 sequence: CASSDSEGGNQPQHF. CDR3 in DNA: TGTGCCAGCAGTGACTCGGAAGGGGGCAATCAGCCCCAGCATTTT.